The 5 T cell receptor beta chains below were found in one sample sequenced in a study of T cells after yellow fever vaccination. TCRdb re-called the 5' RACE reads through MiXCR, storing one row per CDR3 protein. The sample includes around 310,000 distinct CDR3 sequences, around 3.9% of them seen just once. The material sequenced was PBMCs, taken on the day of the yellow fever booster vaccination. These receptors were obtained from a man aged 18-30 years who received the YFV17D yellow fever vaccine.

Ten or more counts support this clonotype. The chain has TRBV6-1 and TRBJ2-7, with 8 bases matching TRBD2. The CDR3 has 14 amino acids. The V and J ends lost 8 bases and 2 bases, in that order; junction bases with no gene match: 8. Germline CDR1 and CDR2: MNHNS and SASEGT. CDR3 residues: CASSGGASTYEQYF. For the CDR3, the DNA is TGTGCCAGCTCGGGAGGGGCCTCCACCTACGAGCAGTACTTC.

This rearrangement joins TRBV7-7 to TRBJ2-3, with D possibly being TRBD2 (6 bases). Germline CDR1 reads SSHAT; CDR2 reads FNYEAQ (reference sequence). The CDR3 runs to 15 residues. V lost 4 bases and J 1 base, leaving 12 bases between the germline ends. The CDR3 DNA is TGTGCCAGCAGCTCACAGCCGGGGGGCACAGATACGCAGTATTTT. As protein: CASSSQPGGTDTQYF.

A word on this clonotype: Mismatch with germline at one junction end may stem from a read error. The rearrangement uses TRBV6-5 and TRBJ1-3; maybe TRBD1 (5 bases). Germline lookup yields CDR1 MNHEY and CDR2 SVGAGI. The length of the CDR3 is 14 residues. The CDR3 nucleotides read TGTACCAGCAGTACCCGGGGGTCTGGAAACACCATATATTTT. Its protein is CTSSTRGSGNTIYF.

At least ten counts were recorded for this clonotype. CDR3 amino acids: CASSQEGGGVDTQYF. The CDR3 DNA sequence: TGTGCCAGCAGCCAAGAAGGGGGGGGCGTAGATACGCAGTATTTT. The chain joins TRBV4-2 to TRBJ2-3; the D gene is possibly TRBD2 (7 bases). CDR3 size: 15 residues. Trimming stripped 0 bases from V and 5 bases from J, with 12 bases between. Germline V gives CDR1 LGHNA, CDR2 YNFKEQ.

This clonotype was detected only a few times. This chain connects TRBV20-1 to TRBJ1-4, with D perhaps matching TRBD1 (5 bases). The CDR3 spans 15 residues. Trimming removed 3 bases at V and 6 bases at J, with 17 bases between. Germline V gene data show CDR1 as DFQATT and CDR2 as SNEGSKA (reference sequence). DNA for the CDR3: TGCAGTGCTAGCCGGGGGAATATCGCTGATGAAAAACTGTTTTTT. Its translation is CSASRGNIADEKLFF.